The 12 T cell receptor beta chains reported below all come from one sample, sequenced in a study of T cells in Graves' hyperthyroidism and ophthalmopathy. Amplified regions were TCR beta CDR3 sequences from RNA transcripts. A first-round RT-PCR of the TCR CDR3 used the HTBI primer set. In TCRdb, the multiplex PCR reads were re-called with MiXCR into one record per CDR3 protein. Of approximately 500,000 distinct CDR3 sequences in the sample, 46% were seen once. Input material: peripheral blood or thyroid tissue (not recorded which). These receptors were obtained from a woman younger than 30 with Graves' hyperthyroidism.

The gene calls are TRBV7-3 and TRBJ1-2; D may be TRBD1 (6 bases). Per the germline V gene, CDR1 is SGHTA and CDR2 is FQGTGA. Trimming pared 3 bases from V and 4 bases from J, leaving 21 bases between. The CDR3 extends over 17 amino acids. CDR3: CASSLEGGRVWGYGYTF. CDR3 nucleotides: TGTGCCAGCAGCTTGGAGGGGGGCAGGGTTTGGGGCTATGGCTACACCTTC.

The CDR3 DNA follows: TGCAGCAGTGGACAGGGACACGGCTACACCTTC. This sequence encodes CSSGQGHGYTF. The chain combines TRBV29-1 with TRBJ1-2, with 8 bases matching TRBD1. Germline V gene sequence: CDR1 SQVTM, CDR2 ANQGSEA. The CDR3 sequence is 11 residues long. Losses at the gene ends were 8 bases for V and 8 bases for J; bases not matched to a gene: 7. The full variable domain, completed using reference TRBV29-1 and TRBJ1-2, is SAVISQKPSRDICQRGTSLTIQCQVDSQVTMMFWYRQQPGQSLTLIATANQGSEATYESGFVIDKFPISRPNLTFSTLTVSNMSPEDSSIYLCSSGQGHGYTFGSGTRLTVV.

This clonotype was seen at least ten times. V and J are TRBV15 and TRBJ2-5; D might be TRBD1 or TRBD2, each matching 5 bases. This CDR3 has 15 residues. V lost 5 bases and J 1 base, leaving 14 bases between the germline ends. The germline V gene encodes CDR1 LNHNV and CDR2 YYDKDF (reference sequence). CDR3 nucleotides: TGTGCCACCAGCCCAGTACGGGGCGCCCAAGAGACCCAGTACTTC. It translates to CATSPVRGAQETQYF.

This clonotype was counted at least ten times. The rearrangement joins TRBV10-3 to TRBJ2-1, with D hard to call. V was clipped by 4 bases and J by 9 bases, with 7 bases between them. This CDR3 contains 11 residues. Germline CDR1 and CDR2: ENHRY and SYGVKD. The CDR3 sequence is CAISADVEQFF. Here the CDR3 DNA reads TGTGCCATCAGTGCAGATGTTGAGCAGTTCTTC.

CDR3 bases: TGCAGTGCACGCGGACAGGGAGGCAATCAGCCCCAGCATTTT. It encodes CSARGQGGNQPQHF. V is TRBV20-1 and J is TRBJ1-5; 8 bases are shared with TRBD1. The germline V gene encodes CDR1 DFQATT and CDR2 SNEGSKA (reference sequence). Germline trimming cut 6 bases from V and 2 bases from J; bases unmatched to any gene: 6. The CDR3 extends over 14 amino acids.

In this sample, this clonotype turned up many times. The chain combines TRBV20-1 with TRBJ2-7; possible D gene TRBD2, 6 bases. The germline V gene has CDR1 DFQATT and CDR2 SNEGSKA (reference sequence). This CDR3 contains 13 residues. V was trimmed by 3 bases and J by 4 bases, leaving 13 bases between them. CDR3 in amino acids: CSASGLGTYEQYF. DNA for the CDR3: TGCAGTGCTAGTGGACTTGGGACTTACGAGCAGTACTTC.

This clonotype was seen repeatedly, ten times or more. This sequence joins TRBV2 and TRBJ1-2; tentatively, D is TRBD1 (5 bases). V lost 4 bases and J 6 bases, leaving 15 bases between the germline ends. This CDR3 contains 14 residues. Germline V lookup: CDR1 SNHLY, CDR2 FYNNEI. CDR3 sequence reads: CASSVQGSLDGYTF. DNA for the CDR3: TGTGCCAGCAGTGTGCAGGGATCTCTCGATGGCTACACCTTC.

This clonotype has more than one count but fewer than ten. The CDR3 sequence is CASSQLAGGSSYEQYF. Written as DNA, the CDR3 is TGTGCCAGCAGCCAACTAGCGGGGGGTAGCTCCTACGAGCAGTACTTC. The rearrangement links TRBV6-5 to TRBJ2-7; 12 nucleotides align to TRBD2. The CDR3 has 16 amino acids. The germline V gene has CDR1 MNHEY and CDR2 SVGAGI. V lost 6 bases, J lost 0 bases, and 6 bases stayed unmatched.

In the case of this clonotype: A read error may produce the germline difference seen at one junction end. The V gene is TRBV20-1, the J gene TRBJ1-5; 7 bases align to TRBD1. The CDR3 has 14 amino acids. CDR1 is DFQATT, CDR2 SNEGSKA, per germline (reference sequence). The CDR3 DNA follows: TGTAGTGCTAGAGACAGGGCGAGCAATCAGCCCCAGCATTTT. Translated: CSARDRASNQPQHF.

The chain uses TRBV20-1 and TRBJ1-3, with D unclear. The CDR3 spans 11 residues. With 6 bases removed from V and 8 bases from J, the gap between germline ends came to 11 bases. CDR1 is DFQATT, CDR2 SNEGSKA, per germline (reference sequence). The CDR3 loop is CSAERGDTIYF. The CDR3 nucleotides read TGCAGTGCCGAGCGGGGAGACACCATATATTTT.

The V call is TRBV29-1, the J call TRBJ2-7; perhaps TRBD1 as D (5 bases). The germline V gene has CDR1 SQVTM and CDR2 ANQGSEA. The ends were cut back, 6 bases at V and 5 bases at J, with 14 bases in the middle. The CDR3 totals 12 residues. CDR3 sequence reads: CSVGQGTNEQYF. The CDR3 nucleotides read TGCAGCGTAGGGCAGGGAACCAACGAGCAGTACTTC.

This clonotype was detected only a few times. The genes are TRBV29-1 and TRBJ1-1; D is uncertain. Trimming took off 7 bases at V and 7 bases at J, with 13 bases between the two ends. The CDR3 has 11 amino acids. Per the germline V gene, CDR1 is SQVTM and CDR2 is ANQGSEA. For the CDR3, the DNA is TGCAGCGAAGAACGGACCGATGAAGCTTTCTTT. This sequence encodes CSEERTDEAFF. Full variable domain (rest looked up from reference TRBV29-1 and TRBJ1-1): SAVISQKPSRDICQRGTSLTIQCQVDSQVTMMFWYRQQPGQSLTLIATANQGSEATYESGFVIDKFPISRPNLTFSTLTVSNMSPEDSSIYLCSEERTDEAFFGQGTRLTVV.